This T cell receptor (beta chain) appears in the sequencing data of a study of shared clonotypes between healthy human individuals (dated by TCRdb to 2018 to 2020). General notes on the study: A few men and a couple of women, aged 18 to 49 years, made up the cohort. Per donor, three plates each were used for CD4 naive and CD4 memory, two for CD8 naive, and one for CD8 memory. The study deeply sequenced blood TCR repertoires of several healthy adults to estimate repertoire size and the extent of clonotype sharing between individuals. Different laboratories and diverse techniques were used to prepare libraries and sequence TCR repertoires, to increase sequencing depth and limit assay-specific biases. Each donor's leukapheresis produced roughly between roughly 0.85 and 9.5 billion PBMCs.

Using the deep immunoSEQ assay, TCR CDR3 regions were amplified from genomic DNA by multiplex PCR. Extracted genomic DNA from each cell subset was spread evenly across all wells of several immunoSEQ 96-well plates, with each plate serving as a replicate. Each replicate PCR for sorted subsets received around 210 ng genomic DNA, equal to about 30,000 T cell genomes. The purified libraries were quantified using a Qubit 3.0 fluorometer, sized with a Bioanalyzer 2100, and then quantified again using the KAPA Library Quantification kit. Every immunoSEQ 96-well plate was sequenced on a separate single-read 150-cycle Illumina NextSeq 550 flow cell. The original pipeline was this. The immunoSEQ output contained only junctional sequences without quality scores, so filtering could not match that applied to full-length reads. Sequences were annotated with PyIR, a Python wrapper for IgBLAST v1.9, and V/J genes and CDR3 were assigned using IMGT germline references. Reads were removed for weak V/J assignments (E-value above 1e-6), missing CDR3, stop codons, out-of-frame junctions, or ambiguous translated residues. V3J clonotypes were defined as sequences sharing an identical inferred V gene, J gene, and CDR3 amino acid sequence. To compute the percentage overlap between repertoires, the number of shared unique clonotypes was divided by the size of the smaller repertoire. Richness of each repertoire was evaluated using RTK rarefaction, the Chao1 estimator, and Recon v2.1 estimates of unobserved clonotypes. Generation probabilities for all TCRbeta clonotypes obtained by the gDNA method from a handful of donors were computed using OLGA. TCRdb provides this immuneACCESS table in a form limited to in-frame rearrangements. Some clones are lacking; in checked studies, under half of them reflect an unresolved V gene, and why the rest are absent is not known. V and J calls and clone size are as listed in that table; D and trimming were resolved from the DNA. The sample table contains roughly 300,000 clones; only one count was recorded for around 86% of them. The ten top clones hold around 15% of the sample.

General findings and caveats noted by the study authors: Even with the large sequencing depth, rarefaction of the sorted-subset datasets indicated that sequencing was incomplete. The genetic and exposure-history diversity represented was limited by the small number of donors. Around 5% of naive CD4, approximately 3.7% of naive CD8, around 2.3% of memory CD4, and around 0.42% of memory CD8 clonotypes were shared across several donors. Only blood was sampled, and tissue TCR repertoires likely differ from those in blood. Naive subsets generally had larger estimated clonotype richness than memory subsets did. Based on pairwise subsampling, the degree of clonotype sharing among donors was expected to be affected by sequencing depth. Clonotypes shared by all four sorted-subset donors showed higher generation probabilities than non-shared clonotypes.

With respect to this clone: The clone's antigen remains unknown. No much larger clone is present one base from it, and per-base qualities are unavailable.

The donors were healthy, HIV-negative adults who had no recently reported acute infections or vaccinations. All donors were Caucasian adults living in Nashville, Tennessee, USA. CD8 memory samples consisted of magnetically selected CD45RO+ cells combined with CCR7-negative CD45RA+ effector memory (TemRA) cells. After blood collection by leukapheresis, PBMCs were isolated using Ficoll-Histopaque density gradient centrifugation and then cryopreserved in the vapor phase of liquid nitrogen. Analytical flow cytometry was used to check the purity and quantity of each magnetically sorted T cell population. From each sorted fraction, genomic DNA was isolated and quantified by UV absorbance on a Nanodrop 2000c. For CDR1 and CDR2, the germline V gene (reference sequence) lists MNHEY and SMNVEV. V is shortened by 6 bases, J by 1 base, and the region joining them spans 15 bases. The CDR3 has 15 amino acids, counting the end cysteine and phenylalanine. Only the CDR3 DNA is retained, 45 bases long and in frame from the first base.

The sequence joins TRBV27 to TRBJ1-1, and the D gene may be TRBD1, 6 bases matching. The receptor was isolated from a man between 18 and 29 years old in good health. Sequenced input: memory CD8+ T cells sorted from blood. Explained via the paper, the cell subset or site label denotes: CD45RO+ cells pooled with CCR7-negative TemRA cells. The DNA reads TGTGCCAGCAGCCCGGGGGGGCCAGGGAACACTGAAGCTTTCTTT. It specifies CASSPGGPGNTEAFF.